This TCR beta chain originates from a study of T cell clonality in common variable immunodeficiency (dated by TCRdb to the mid-2010s). Study-wide conclusions, independent of this receptor: Healthy controls shared more TCRbeta clones with each other than CVID subjects shared among themselves (p < 0.0001). TCRbeta clonality was higher in CVID subjects than in healthy controls (t-test p = 0.018), and the increase was most characteristic of about a third of subjects. Although equal DNA input was used, an average of approximately 82,000 unique sequences per sample was obtained for controls, compared with some 34,000 for CVID samples. Differences among patients in the CVID cohort limited the correlations between repertoire features and clinical complications. Reportedly, TCRbeta sequences from CVID had fewer deletions and N-nucleotide insertions, and highly modified clones with 13 or more V deletions were absent from CVID. It was noted by the authors that sequencing of the repertoires of T cell subpopulations would be needed to clarify the cause of the increased clonality in CVID.

This clone showed up just a few times. The target of this receptor is not known. An end of the junction differs from the germline gene, which may be a read error. Read data end 3 residues before the CDR3 end; the end is taken from the germline J gene. Other DNA sequences from this sample encode an identical CDR3 as well. The germline V gene supplies CDR1 SGHTA and CDR2 FQGTGA. The CDR3 numbers 16 residues from cysteine through phenylalanine. Only the CDR3 bases that were read are kept: 39 of them, in frame from base 1. CVID samples and control samples contributed equivalent amounts of genomic DNA as sequencing input. For every sample, a 60 bp segment covering the rearranged TCRbeta CDR3 region was amplified and then sequenced. The immunoSEQ assay, a bias-corrected multiplex PCR combined with high-throughput sequencing, was used to amplify TCRbeta. The authors processed their data as follows. Every unique nucleotide sequence was considered a clone and was annotated with V, D and J genes, copy number and frequency. Sequences were labeled productive if in frame, and non-productive if out of frame or containing stop codons. As previously described, clonality was computed from Shannon's entropy. Mean CDR3 Kyte-Doolittle hydropathy was derived from the predicted amino acid sequences of productive clones. Hierarchical clustering of scaled V gene usage was performed with the R hclust function using Manhattan distance and complete linkage. Clone sharing by CDR3 amino acid sequence was assessed by resampling 12 repertoires per group over 100 rounds. The repertoires were screened for 70 published EBV-specific TCRbeta sequences and some 230 published CMV-specific TCRbeta sequences. A couple of CVID samples that yielded fewer than 10,000 sequences were excluded from the analysis, so roughly 42 CVID repertoires were retained. Held by TCRdb, this immuneACCESS table contains in-frame sequences only and omits some clones. Under half of the omission traces to an unresolved V gene where checked; the cause of the rest is unknown. D and trimming were read from the DNA, whereas the V and J calls and clone size are those reported in that table. For this sample the table reports some 80,000 clones, with no clone seen just once. Approximately 0.8% of the sample lies in the top ten.

Most CVID patients and most healthy controls were of Caucasian heritage. From each donor, about 4.5 to 9 ml of heparinized peripheral whole blood was collected. Genomic DNA from adults with common variable immune deficiency (CVID) and from healthy adult controls was the source for sequencing TCRbeta CDR3 repertoires. There were 22 healthy adult volunteers in the control group (approximately 12 female and about ten male), ranging in age from about 23 to 66 years, with a mean age of about 32. Diluted blood was density-centrifuged over Hypaque 1077 or Ficoll-Paque to isolate peripheral blood mononuclear cells. Genomic DNA was extracted from unsorted mononuclear cells by Qiagen column purification or by a centrifugation-based method.

The sequence links TRBV7-3 to TRBJ2-1; 11 nucleotides in the junction match TRBD2. The clonotype was recovered from a person aged 18 to 75 in good health. The sequenced material came from peripheral blood mononuclear cells. This receptor has the CDR3 CASSPTSGSSYNEQFF. CDR3 DNA, as far as it was read: TGTGCTAGCAGTCCAACTAGCGGGAGCTCCTACAATGAG.